Below are 8 T cell receptor beta chains sequenced from a single sample in a study of blood T cells in healthy people across ages. Sample-barcoded 5' priming and a J-beta primer mix drove a second PCR of roughly 6 to 12 cycles. In TCRdb, the 5' RACE reads were re-called with MiXCR into one record per CDR3 protein. This sample has over 600,000 distinct CDR3 sequences, with more than 35% found just once. Sequenced material: blood. The receptors originated from an elderly man in good health.

Points on this clonotype: It may be a read error: a sequence one base away is much more abundant. The rearrangement links TRBV25-1 to TRBJ1-2; unclear D gene. The germline V gene has CDR1 MGHDK and CDR2 SYGVNS. This CDR3 contains 12 residues. Trimming stripped 6 bases from V and 4 bases from J, with 9 bases between. The CDR3 DNA follows: TGTGCCAGCAGGGCAAACAGCTATGGCTACACCTTC. Its protein product is CASRANSYGYTF.

Ten or more counts support this clonotype. This rearrangement joins TRBV28 to TRBJ1-5; D is ambiguous. Germline CDR1 MDHEN, CDR2 SYDVKM. The CDR3 totals 11 residues. The V end lost 5 bases, the J end lost 5 bases, and 4 bases lay between the germline ends. Here the CDR3 reads CASSHYQPQHF. The CDR3 DNA sequence: TGTGCCAGCAGTCACTATCAGCCCCAGCATTTT.

This clonotype has a handful of counts. The V and J genes are TRBV7-2 and TRBJ1-2, with D unclear. The germline V and J ends were trimmed by 3 bases and 4 bases, with 15 bases remaining between them. The germline V gene has CDR1 SGHTA and CDR2 FQGNSA. The CDR3 length is 15 residues. CDR3 nucleotides: TGTGCCAGCAGCTTTGGTCCGGACGGATCCTATGGCTACACCTTC. This codes for CASSFGPDGSYGYTF.

The table lists this clonotype with a few counts. The rearrangement uses TRBV15 and TRBJ2-5; D not certain. Germline V gene sequence: CDR1 LNHNV, CDR2 YYDKDF (reference sequence). The CDR3 sequence is 14 residues long. Trimming shortened V by 0 bases and J by 1 base, and 6 bases separated the two germline ends. CDR3 region: CATSRDVSQETQYF. The CDR3, as DNA: TGTGCCACCAGCAGAGACGTTAGCCAAGAGACCCAGTACTTC.

This chain joins TRBV12-5 and TRBJ1-3; D is unclear. The length of the CDR3 is 12 residues. The V end lost 3 bases, the J end lost 2 bases, and 2 bases lay between the germline ends. Germline V gene sequence: CDR1 LGHNT, CDR2 FRNRAP. The DNA for the CDR3 is TGTGCTAGTGGTTTTACTGGAAACACCATATATTTT. It specifies CASGFTGNTIYF.

V and J are TRBV20-1 and TRBJ2-4; a weak D match, TRBD2 (6 bases). CDR3 length equals 14 residues. CDR1 and CDR2 from the germline V gene are DFQATT and SNEGSKA (reference sequence). Trimming pared 1 base from V and 5 bases from J, leaving 12 bases between. The CDR3 DNA follows: TGCAGTGCTAGAGTGGGACTCGACGAAAACATTCAGTACTTC. Translation: CSARVGLDENIQYF.

The rearrangement uses TRBV5-1 and TRBJ1-4; D not resolved. The CDR3 has 14 amino acids. Per germline, CDR1 SGHRS and CDR2 YFSETQ. Trimming cost V 4 bases and J 4 bases, with 11 bases left between them. The CDR3 sequence is CASSTLRGNEKLFF. The CDR3 DNA follows: TGCGCCAGCAGCACATTACGGGGTAATGAAAAACTGTTTTTT.

This clonotype was seen at least ten times. J is TRBJ2-7 and V is TRBV12-3 or TRBV12-4, with 7 positions matching TRBD1. This CDR3 spans 12 amino acids. J lost 6 bases, V lost 5 bases, and 4 bases had no gene match. CDR3 coding DNA: TGTGCCAGCAGTATGACAGGGTTCGAGCAGTACTTC. Its translation: CASSMTGFEQYF.